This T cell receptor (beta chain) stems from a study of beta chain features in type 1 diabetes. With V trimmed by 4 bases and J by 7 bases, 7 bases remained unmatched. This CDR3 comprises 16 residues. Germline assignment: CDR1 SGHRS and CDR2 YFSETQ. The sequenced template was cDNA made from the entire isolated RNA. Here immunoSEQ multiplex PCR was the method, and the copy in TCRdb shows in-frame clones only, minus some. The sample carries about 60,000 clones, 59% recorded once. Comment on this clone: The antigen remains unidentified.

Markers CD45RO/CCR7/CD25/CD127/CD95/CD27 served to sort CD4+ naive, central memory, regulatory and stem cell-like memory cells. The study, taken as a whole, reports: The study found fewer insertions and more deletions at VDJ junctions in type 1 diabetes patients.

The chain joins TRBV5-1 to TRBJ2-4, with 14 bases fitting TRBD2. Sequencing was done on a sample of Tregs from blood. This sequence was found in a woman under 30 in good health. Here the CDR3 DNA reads TGCGCCAGCAGCCTGACTAGCGGGGGGGCCGCGAACATTCAGTACTTC. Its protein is CASSLTSGGAANIQYF.